This TCR beta chain was sequenced during a study of blood T cell repertoires in COVID-19. Background on the study: COVID-19 samples, acute and convalescent, were from the United States, Italy and Spain. PBMCs, B-cell-depleted T cells, or T cells were the source of the cDNA or gDNA that made up the material.

This CDR3 is built from 14 residues. V lost 6 bases to trimming and J lost 5 bases; unmatched junction nucleotides: 6. Germline V gives CDR1 LNHDA, CDR2 SQIVND (reference sequence). Per the original methods: Nucleated cell counts were estimated from reference gene primer amplification. TCRdb's table, derived via immunoSEQ multiplex PCR, lists solely in-frame clones and lacks some. Clone size and V and J calls were adopted from that table, with D and trimming inferred from the DNA. The repertoire has 250,000 or so clones, 86% of them found once; the top ten carry 6.2%. Only one count was recorded for this clone.

The chain joins TRBV19 to TRBJ2-5, with 10 bases lining up with TRBD2. The source is a man between 60 and 75 years old with acute or convalescent COVID-19. Sequencing input: peripheral blood. CDR3 DNA: TGTGCCAGTAGCCCTAGCGGGGGTTGGGAGACCCAGTACTTC. This translates into CASSPSGGWETQYF.